The 20 T cell receptor beta chains reported below all come from one sample, sequenced in a study of blood T cell repertoires in COVID-19. The table came from immunoSEQ multiplex PCR; TCRdb's copy has only in-frame clones and leaves some out. The sample records roughly 140,000 clones, 85% to 90% being singletons. Sequencing used peripheral blood. The source of these receptors is a human donor in a cohort sampled during active COVID-19.

The chain has TRBV13 and TRBJ2-5; D may be TRBD2 (6 bases). Germline V gene lookup returns CDR1 PRHDT and CDR2 FYEKMQ (reference sequence). The CDR3 sequence is 19 residues long. V dropped 5 bases and J dropped 4 bases, with 29 bases sitting between them. This CDR3 reads CASSPGTAFGGVGGETQYF. CDR3 in DNA: TGTGCCAGCAGCCCCGGAACCGCCTTTGGCGGGGTGGGCGGAGAGACCCAGTACTTC.

V is TRBV5-1 and J is TRBJ2-3, with 8 bases fitting TRBD2. The V gene's germline CDR1 is SGHRS and CDR2 YFSETQ. V lost 4 bases and J lost 6; bases outside the gene matches: 4. CDR3 size: 13 residues. CDR3 DNA sequence: TGCGCCAGCAGCCGGACTAGCCAGGATACGCAGTATTTT. Translation gives CASSRTSQDTQYF.

The gene calls are TRBV4-2 and TRBJ2-1; 10 nucleotides align to TRBD2. This CDR3 region has 17 residues. V lost 2 bases and J lost 7; bases outside the gene matches: 11. Germline V gene sequence: CDR1 LGHNA, CDR2 YNFKEQ. DNA of the CDR3: TGTGCCAGCAGCCAAAAAGGGGGACTAGCGTCGGGAAATGAGCAGTTCTTC. As protein: CASSQKGGLASGNEQFF.

In nucleotides, the CDR3 is TGTGCCGTAAGACAGGGGATCTCCTATAATTCACCCCTCCACTTT. Protein: CAVRQGISYNSPLHF. The rearrangement uses TRBV10-3 and TRBJ1-6; 8 bases map to TRBD1. The CDR3 has 15 residues. Per germline, CDR1 ENHRY and CDR2 SYGVKD. J lost 0 bases, V lost 11 bases, and 6 bases had no gene match.

The J gene is TRBJ2-1, the V gene TRBV6-2 or TRBV6-3, with TRBD1 matching over 8 bases. The germline V gene encodes CDR1 MNHEY and CDR2 SVGEGT. CDR3 length: 17 residues. J was trimmed by 2 bases and V by 5 bases; bases with no gene match: 11. CDR3 loop: CASSPGRVTGAYNEQFF. The CDR3 region has the DNA TGTGCCAGCAGTCCGGGCCGGGTGACAGGGGCCTACAATGAGCAGTTCTTC.

The chain carries TRBV6-5 and TRBJ2-1, with 10 bases lining up with TRBD2. The ends lost 6 bases at V and 8 bases at J; junction bases unmatched: 7. The CDR3 contains 14 residues. Germline V gene data show CDR1 as MNHEY and CDR2 as SVGAGI. Here the CDR3 reads CASRPGLAFDEQFF. CDR3 bases: TGTGCCAGCAGACCGGGACTAGCGTTCGATGAGCAGTTCTTC.

This sequence joins TRBV27 and TRBJ2-1; a weak D match, TRBD1 (6 bases). The CDR3 contains 17 residues. Trimming stripped 6 bases from V and 3 bases from J, with 21 bases between. Looked up from germline, CDR1 is MNHEY and CDR2 is SMNVEV (reference sequence). CDR3: CASSLGSLRTDYNEQFF. CDR3 nucleotides: TGTGCCAGCAGCCTTGGGTCCCTAAGGACAGACTACAATGAGCAGTTCTTC.

This clone was picked up one time. CDR3 residues: CASSVFGGHYGYTF. The DNA for the CDR3 is TGTGCCAGCAGCGTGTTCGGGGGTCACTATGGCTACACCTTC. The V call is TRBV6-5, the J call TRBJ1-2; TRBD1 is a possible D gene (5 bases). The germline V gene encodes CDR1 MNHEY and CDR2 SVGAGI. Trimming removed 6 bases at V and 3 bases at J, with 14 bases between. The CDR3 totals 14 residues.

The V gene is TRBV5-4, the J gene TRBJ2-3, with 10 bases that match TRBD2. The germline V gene has CDR1 SGHNT and CDR2 YYREEE (reference sequence). CDR3 length: 15 residues. Unmatched junction bases numbered 4, after V lost 4 bases and J lost 2 bases. The CDR3 reads CASSLAGALTDTQYF. In DNA, the CDR3 is TGTGCCAGCAGCCTAGCGGGGGCCCTCACAGATACGCAGTATTTT.

The rearrangement uses TRBV29-1 and TRBJ1-2; 9 nucleotides line up with TRBD1. Losses at the gene ends were 5 bases for V and 1 base for J; bases not matched to a gene: 5. The length of the CDR3 is 14 residues. Germline CDR1 is SQVTM and CDR2 is ANQGSEA. The CDR3 coding sequence is TGCAGCGTTAGGCGACAGGGGGGTAACTATGGCTACACCTTC. This encodes CSVRRQGGNYGYTF.

V and J are TRBV4-1 and TRBJ2-3; the match to TRBD2 covers 10 bases. Germline V CDR1 and CDR2: MGHRA, YSYEKL. Germline trimming cut 1 base from V and 4 bases from J; bases unmatched to any gene: 11. The CDR3 runs to 18 residues. CDR3 DNA sequence: TGCGCCAGCAGCCAAGGCCCGAGCGGGGGGGCCCCCCCAGATACGCAGTATTTT. It translates to CASSQGPSGGAPPDTQYF.

The chain links TRBV15 to TRBJ2-7; 7 nucleotides match TRBD1. The junction had 12 bases not matched to a gene; V was cut back by 2 bases and J by 5 bases. Germline CDR1 is LNHNV and CDR2 is YYDKDF (reference sequence). The CDR3 consists of 16 residues. The CDR3 spells CATSRFRRGGFDEQYF. Written as DNA, the CDR3 is TGTGCCACCAGCAGATTTAGACGAGGGGGCTTCGACGAGCAGTACTTC. Full variable domain (remainder filled in from reference TRBV15 and TRBJ2-7): DAMVIQNPRYQVTQFGKPVTLSCSQTLNHNVMYWYQQKSSQAPKLLFHYYDKDFNNEADTPDNFQSRRPNTSFCFLDIRSPGLGDTAMYLCATSRFRRGGFDEQYFGPGTRLTVT.

This chain joins TRBV19 and TRBJ2-1, with 8 bases aligning to TRBD2. Looked up from germline, CDR1 is LNHDA and CDR2 is SQIVND (reference sequence). The CDR3 totals 16 residues. With V trimmed by 2 bases and J by 5 bases, 8 bases remained unmatched. The CDR3 bases are TGTGCCAGTAGTATACCGGGAGGGCCCCCAGACAATGAGCAGTTCTTC. The encoded protein is CASSIPGGPPDNEQFF.

The chain recombines TRBV28 with TRBJ2-1; TRBD1 agrees at 10 bases. There are 14 residues in the CDR3. The germline CDR1 and CDR2 sequences are MDHEN and SYDVKM. V was clipped by 3 bases and J by 6 bases; unmatched bases: 2. Here the CDR3 DNA reads TGTGCCAGCAGTTTGACAGGGGGCCCCAATGAGCAGTTCTTC. This sequence encodes CASSLTGGPNEQFF.

This chain uses TRBV12-3 or TRBV12-4 with TRBJ2-7; TRBD2 agrees at 7 bases. With 8 bases clipped from V and 7 bases from J, the junction kept 11 bases outside the gene matches. CDR3 length equals 13 residues. Written as DNA, the CDR3 is TGTGCCAGCGGCCGGGGGGTCATTGGGGAGCAGTACTTC. This encodes CASGRGVIGEQYF.

CDR3 region: CASSFIPSGTGSSYEQYF. As DNA, the CDR3 is TGCGCCAGCAGCTTCATACCGTCCGGGACAGGGAGCTCCTACGAGCAGTACTTC. The rearrangement joins TRBV5-1 to TRBJ2-7; 9 nucleotides match TRBD1. Germline CDR1 SGHRS, CDR2 YFSETQ. Trimming cost V 2 bases and J 0 bases; bases outside gene matches: 12. This CDR3 comprises 18 residues. Supplemented by reference TRBV5-1 and TRBJ2-7, the full variable domain reads KAGVTQTPRYLIKTRGQQVTLSCSPISGHRSVSWYQQTPGQGLQFLFEYFSETQRNKGNFPGRFSGRQFSNSRSEMNVSTLELGDSALYLCASSFIPSGTGSSYEQYFGPGTRLTVT.

V gene TRBV10-3 combines with J gene TRBJ2-3; 7 nucleotides agree with TRBD2. Germline V gives CDR1 ENHRY, CDR2 SYGVKD. V lost 11 bases and J lost 4; bases outside the gene matches: 6. This CDR3 contains 12 residues. Written as DNA, the CDR3 is TGTGCCTCTAAAGGGAGGGCAGATACGCAGTATTTT. Translating gives CASKGRADTQYF.

The gene calls are TRBV6-5 and TRBJ2-7; TRBD2 aligns across 8 bases. This CDR3 contains 16 residues. Trimming removed 2 bases from V and 5 bases from J; junction bases left unmatched: 11. Germline V gives CDR1 MNHEY, CDR2 SVGAGI. Written as DNA, the CDR3 is TGTGCCAGCAGTTACGATCGCAGCGGGAGTATCCACGAGCAGTACTTC. It encodes CASSYDRSGSIHEQYF.

This chain joins TRBV18 and TRBJ2-5, with a possible D match to TRBD2 (6 bases). The V gene lost 3 bases and the J gene lost 3 bases, with 14 bases spanning the gap. Germline values: CDR1 KGHSH, CDR2 LQKENI. The CDR3 length is 15 residues. The CDR3 DNA sequence: TGTGCCAGCTCACCGGGACTCGGGAGCGAAGAGACCCAGTACTTC. Residues: CASSPGLGSEETQYF.

The chain recombines TRBV19 with TRBJ2-2, with D maybe TRBD1 (5 bases). Germline CDR1 is LNHDA and CDR2 is SQIVND (reference sequence). Trimming took 5 bases from V and 5 from J, leaving 12 bases between them. CDR3 size: 14 residues. This CDR3 is CASSAGDRTGELFF. The CDR3 bases are TGTGCCAGTAGTGCCGGAGACAGAACCGGGGAGCTGTTTTTT.